Sequencing of this TCR beta chain was carried out in a study of blood T cell repertoires in COVID-19. Per the original data handling: The authors estimated nucleated cell counts from reference gene primer amplification. TCRdb's table, derived via immunoSEQ multiplex PCR, lists solely in-frame clones and lacks some. Clonal size and the V and J genes are those of that table, whereas D and trimming came from the DNA. The table shows about 160,000 clones, with over 80% occurring only once. Germline V lookup: CDR1 KGHSH, CDR2 LQKENI. The CDR3 is made up of 15 amino acids. J gave up 0 bases and V 3 bases, and 1 base lay outside the gene matches.

The rearrangement uses TRBV18 and TRBJ1-5, with 8 bases fitting TRBD1. Sample: peripheral blood. This sequence was found in a man of 80 years or more with acute or convalescent COVID-19. The CDR3: CASSPGQVSNQPQHF. The CDR3, as DNA: TGTGCCAGCTCACCGGGACAGGTTAGCAATCAGCCCCAGCATTTT.